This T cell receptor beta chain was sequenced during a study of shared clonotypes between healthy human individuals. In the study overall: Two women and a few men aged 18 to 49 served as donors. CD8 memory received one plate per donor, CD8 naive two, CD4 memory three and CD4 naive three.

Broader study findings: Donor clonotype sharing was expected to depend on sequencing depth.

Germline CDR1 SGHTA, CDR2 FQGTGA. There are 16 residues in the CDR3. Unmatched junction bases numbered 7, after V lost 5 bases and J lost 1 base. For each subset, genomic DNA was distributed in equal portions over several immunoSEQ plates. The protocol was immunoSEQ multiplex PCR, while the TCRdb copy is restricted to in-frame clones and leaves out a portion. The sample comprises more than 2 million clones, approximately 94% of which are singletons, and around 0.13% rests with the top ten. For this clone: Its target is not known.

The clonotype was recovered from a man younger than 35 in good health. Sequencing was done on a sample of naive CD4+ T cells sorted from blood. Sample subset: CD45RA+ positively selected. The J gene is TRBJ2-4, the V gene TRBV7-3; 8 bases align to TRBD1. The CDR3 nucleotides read TGTGCCAGCAGCATCATACAGGGGGAGGCCAAAAACATTCAGTACTTC. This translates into CASSIIQGEAKNIQYF.